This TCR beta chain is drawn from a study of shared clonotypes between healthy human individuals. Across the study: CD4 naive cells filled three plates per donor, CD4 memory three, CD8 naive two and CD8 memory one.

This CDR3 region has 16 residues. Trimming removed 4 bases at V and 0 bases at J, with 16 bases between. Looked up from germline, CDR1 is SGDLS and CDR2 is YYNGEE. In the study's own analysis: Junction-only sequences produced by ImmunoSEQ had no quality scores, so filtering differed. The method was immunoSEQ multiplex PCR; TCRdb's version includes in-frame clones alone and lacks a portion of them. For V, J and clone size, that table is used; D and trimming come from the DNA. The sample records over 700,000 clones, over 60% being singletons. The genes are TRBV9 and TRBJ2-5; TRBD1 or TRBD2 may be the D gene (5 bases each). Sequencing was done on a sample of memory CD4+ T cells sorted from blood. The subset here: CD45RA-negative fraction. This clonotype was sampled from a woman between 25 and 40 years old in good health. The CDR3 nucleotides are TGTGCCAGCAGCTCAGGGACCGGGACCCACCAAGAGACCCAGTACTTC. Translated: CASSSGTGTHQETQYF.